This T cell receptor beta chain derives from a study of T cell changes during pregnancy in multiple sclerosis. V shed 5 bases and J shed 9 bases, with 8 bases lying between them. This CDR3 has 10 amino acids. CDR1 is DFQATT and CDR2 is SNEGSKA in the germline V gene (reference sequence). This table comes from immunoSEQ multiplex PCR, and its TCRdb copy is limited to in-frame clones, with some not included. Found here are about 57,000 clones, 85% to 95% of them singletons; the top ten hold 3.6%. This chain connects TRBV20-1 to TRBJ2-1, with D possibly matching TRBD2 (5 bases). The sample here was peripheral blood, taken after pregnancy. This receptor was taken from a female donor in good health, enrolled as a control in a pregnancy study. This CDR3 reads CSAWTGEQFF. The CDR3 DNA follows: TGCAGTGCTTGGACTGGTGAGCAGTTCTTC.